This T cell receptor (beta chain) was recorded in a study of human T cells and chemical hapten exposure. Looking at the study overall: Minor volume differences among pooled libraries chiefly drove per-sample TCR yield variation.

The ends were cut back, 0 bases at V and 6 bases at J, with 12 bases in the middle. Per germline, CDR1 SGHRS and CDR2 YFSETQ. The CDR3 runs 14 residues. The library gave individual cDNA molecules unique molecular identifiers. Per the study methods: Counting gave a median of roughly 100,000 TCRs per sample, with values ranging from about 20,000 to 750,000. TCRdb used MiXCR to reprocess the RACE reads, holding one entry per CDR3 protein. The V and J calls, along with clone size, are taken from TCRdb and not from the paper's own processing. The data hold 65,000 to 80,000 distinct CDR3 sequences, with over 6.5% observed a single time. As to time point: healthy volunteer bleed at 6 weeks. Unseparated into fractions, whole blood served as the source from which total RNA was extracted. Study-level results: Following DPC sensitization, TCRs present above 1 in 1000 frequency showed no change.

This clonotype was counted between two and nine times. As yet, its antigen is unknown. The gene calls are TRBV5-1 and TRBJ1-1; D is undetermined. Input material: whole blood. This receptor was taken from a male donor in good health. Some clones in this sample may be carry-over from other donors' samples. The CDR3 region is CASSLVAKAAEAFF. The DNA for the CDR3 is TGCGCCAGCAGCTTGGTGGCCAAAGCCGCTGAAGCTTTCTTT.